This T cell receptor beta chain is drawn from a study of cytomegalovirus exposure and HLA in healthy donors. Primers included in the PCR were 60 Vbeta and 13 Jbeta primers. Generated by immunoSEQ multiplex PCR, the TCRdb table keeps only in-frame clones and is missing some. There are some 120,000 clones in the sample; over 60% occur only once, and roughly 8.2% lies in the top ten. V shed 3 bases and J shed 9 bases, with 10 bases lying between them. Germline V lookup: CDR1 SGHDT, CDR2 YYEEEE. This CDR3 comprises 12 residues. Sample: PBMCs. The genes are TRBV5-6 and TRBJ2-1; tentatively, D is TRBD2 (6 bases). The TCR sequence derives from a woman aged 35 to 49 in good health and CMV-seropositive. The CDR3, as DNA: TGTGCCAGCAGCTCGGTGGGGGGTGAGCAGTTCTTC. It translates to CASSSVGGEQFF.